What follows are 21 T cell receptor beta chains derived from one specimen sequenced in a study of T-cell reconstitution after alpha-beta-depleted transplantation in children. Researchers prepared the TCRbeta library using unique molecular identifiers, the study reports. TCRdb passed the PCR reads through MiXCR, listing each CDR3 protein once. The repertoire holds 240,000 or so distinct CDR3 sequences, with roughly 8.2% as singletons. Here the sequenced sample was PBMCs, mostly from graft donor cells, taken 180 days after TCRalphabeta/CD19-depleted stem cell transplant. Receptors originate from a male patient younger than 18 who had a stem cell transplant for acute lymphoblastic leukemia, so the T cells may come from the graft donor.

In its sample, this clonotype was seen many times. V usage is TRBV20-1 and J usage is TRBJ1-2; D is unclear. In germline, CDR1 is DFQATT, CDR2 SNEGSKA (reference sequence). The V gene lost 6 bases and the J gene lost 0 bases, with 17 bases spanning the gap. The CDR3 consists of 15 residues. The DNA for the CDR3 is TGCAGTGCGCTCCCGCGTTCTGGGCCTAACTATGGCTACACCTTC. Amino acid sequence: CSALPRSGPNYGYTF.

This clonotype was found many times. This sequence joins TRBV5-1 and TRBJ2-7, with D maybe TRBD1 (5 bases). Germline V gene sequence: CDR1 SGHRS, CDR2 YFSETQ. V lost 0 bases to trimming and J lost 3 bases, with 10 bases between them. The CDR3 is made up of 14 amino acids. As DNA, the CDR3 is TGCGCCAGCAGCTTGGAAGGACACCTCTACGAGCAGTACTTC. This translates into CASSLEGHLYEQYF.

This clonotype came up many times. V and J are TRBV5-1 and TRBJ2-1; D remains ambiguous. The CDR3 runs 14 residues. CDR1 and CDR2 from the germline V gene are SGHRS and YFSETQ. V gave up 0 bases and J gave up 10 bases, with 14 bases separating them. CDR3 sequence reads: CASSLEQSKVEQFF. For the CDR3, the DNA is TGCGCCAGCAGCTTGGAACAGTCTAAGGTAGAGCAGTTCTTC.

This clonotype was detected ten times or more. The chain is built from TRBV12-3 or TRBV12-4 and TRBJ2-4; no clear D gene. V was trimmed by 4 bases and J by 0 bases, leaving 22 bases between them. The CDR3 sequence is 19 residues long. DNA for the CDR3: TGTGCCAGCAGTTCGTATGCCACTGCAGAAACCCTAGCCAAAAACATTCAGTACTTC. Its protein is CASSSYATAETLAKNIQYF.

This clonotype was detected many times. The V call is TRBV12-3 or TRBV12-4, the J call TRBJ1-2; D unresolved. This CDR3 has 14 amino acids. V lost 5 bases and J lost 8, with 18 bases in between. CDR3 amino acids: CASSLLGRRGGYTF. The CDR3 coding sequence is TGTGCCAGCAGTCTTCTTGGCCGACGAGGCGGCTACACCTTC.

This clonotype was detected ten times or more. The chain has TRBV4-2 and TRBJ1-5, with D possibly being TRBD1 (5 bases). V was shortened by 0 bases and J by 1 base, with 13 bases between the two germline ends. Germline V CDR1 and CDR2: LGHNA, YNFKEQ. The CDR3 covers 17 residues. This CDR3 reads CASSQDYRGWSNQPQHF. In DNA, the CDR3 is TGTGCCAGCAGCCAAGATTATAGGGGCTGGAGCAATCAGCCCCAGCATTTT.

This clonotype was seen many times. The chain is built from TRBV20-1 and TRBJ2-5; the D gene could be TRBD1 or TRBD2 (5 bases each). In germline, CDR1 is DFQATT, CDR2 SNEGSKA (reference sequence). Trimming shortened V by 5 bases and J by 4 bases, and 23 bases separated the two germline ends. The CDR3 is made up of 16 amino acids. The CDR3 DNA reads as TGCAGTGCTCTGTCCCCGGGGACCGGAGAACGAGAGACCCAGTACTTC. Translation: CSALSPGTGERETQYF.

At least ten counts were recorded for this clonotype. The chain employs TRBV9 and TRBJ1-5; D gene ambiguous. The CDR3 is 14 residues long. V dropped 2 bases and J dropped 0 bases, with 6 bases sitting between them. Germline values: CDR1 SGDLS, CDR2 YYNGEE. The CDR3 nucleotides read TGTGCCAGCAGCGTCGAAGATAGCAATCAGCCCCAGCATTTT. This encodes CASSVEDSNQPQHF. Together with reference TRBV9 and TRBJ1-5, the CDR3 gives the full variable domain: DSGVTQTPKHLITATGQRVTLRCSPRSGDLSVYWYQQSLDQGLQFLIQYYNGEERAKGNILERFSAQQFPDLHSELNLSSLELGDSALYFCASSVEDSNQPQHFGDGTRLSIL.

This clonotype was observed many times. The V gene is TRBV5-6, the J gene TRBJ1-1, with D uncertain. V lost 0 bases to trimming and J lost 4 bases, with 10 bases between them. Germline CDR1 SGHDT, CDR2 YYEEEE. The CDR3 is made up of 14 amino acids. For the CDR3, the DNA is TGTGCCAGCAGCTTGGTAGCAACCGGCACTGAAGCTTTCTTT. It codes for CASSLVATGTEAFF.

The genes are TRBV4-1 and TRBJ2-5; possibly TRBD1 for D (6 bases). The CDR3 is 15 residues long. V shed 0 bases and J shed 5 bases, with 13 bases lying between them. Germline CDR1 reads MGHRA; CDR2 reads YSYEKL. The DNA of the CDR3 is TGCGCCAGCAGCCAAGAGAGGGGGTATGGGGAGACCCAGTACTTC. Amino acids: CASSQERGYGETQYF.

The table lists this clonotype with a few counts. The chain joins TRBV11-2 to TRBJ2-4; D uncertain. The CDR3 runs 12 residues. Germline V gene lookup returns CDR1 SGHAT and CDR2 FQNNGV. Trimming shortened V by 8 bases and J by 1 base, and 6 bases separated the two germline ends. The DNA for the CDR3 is TGTGCCAGCGGTGAGGCCAAAAACATTCAGTACTTC. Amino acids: CASGEAKNIQYF.

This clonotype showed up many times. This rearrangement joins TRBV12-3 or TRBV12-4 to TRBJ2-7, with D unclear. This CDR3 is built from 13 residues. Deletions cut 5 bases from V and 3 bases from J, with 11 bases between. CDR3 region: CASSPLKGYEQYF. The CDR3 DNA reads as TGTGCCAGCAGTCCGTTGAAGGGCTACGAGCAGTACTTC.

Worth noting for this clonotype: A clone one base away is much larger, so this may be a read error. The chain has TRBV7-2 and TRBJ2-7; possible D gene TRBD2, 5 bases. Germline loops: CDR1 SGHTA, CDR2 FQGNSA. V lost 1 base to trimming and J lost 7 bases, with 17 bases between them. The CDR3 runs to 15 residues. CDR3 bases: TGTGCCAGCAGCTTAGATAGCGTGAGGGCCGGGGAGCAGTACTTC. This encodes CASSLDSVRAGEQYF. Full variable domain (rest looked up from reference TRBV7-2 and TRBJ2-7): GAGVSQSPSNKVTEKGKDVELRCDPISGHTALYWYRQSLGQGLEFLIYFQGNSAPDKSGLPSDRFSAERTGGSVSTLTIQRTQQEDSAVYLCASSLDSVRAGEQYFGPGTRLTVT.

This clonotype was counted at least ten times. The CDR3 DNA sequence: TGTGCCAGCAGTTTATTTGGGACAGCAATTTACATGAACACTGAAGCTTTCTTT. Residues: CASSLFGTAIYMNTEAFF. The genes are TRBV27 and TRBJ1-1; 7 bases map to TRBD1. The CDR3 runs to 18 residues. Germline lookup yields CDR1 MNHEY and CDR2 SMNVEV (reference sequence). The J segment lost 0 bases and the V segment lost 1 base, leaving 11 bases of the junction unmatched.

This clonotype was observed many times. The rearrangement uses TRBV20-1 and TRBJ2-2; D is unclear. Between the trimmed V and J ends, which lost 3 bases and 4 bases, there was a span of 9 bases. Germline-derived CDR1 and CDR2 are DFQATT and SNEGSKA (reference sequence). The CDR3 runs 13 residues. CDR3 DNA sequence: TGCAGTGCTAGTCTGGGCTTCACCGGGGAGCTGTTTTTT. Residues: CSASLGFTGELFF.

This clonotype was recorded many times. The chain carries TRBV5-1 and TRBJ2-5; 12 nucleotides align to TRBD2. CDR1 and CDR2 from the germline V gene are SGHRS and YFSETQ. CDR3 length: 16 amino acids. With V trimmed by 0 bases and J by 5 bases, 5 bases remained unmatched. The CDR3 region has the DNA TGCGCCAGCAGCTTGGCGACTAGCGGGAGAGGGGAGACCCAGTACTTC. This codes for CASSLATSGRGETQYF.

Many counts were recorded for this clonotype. CDR3 region: CASCPDTQYF. The CDR3 region has the DNA TGTGCCAGCTGTCCAGATACGCAGTATTTT. J is TRBJ2-3 and V is TRBV27, with D unresolved. Trimming took off 8 bases at V and 4 bases at J, with 4 bases between the two ends. The germline V gene has CDR1 MNHEY and CDR2 SMNVEV (reference sequence). This CDR3 comprises 10 residues.

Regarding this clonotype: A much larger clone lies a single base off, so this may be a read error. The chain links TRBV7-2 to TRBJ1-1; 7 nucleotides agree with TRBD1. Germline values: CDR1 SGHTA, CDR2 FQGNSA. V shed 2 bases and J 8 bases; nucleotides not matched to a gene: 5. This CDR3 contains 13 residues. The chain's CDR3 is CASSLPTGREAFF. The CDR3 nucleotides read TGTGCCAGCAGCTTACCGACAGGGAGGGAAGCTTTCTTT.

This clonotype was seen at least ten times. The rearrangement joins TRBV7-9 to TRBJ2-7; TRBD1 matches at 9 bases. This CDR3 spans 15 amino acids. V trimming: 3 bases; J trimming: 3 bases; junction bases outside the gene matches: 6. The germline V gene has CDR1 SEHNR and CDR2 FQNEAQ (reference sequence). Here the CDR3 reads CASSFGTGQDYEQYF. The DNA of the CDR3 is TGTGCCAGCAGCTTTGGGACAGGGCAAGACTACGAGCAGTACTTC.

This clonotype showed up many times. CDR3 amino acids: CASSYGRTAADTQYF. The CDR3 DNA sequence: TGCGCCAGCAGCTACGGTCGGACGGCGGCAGATACGCAGTATTTT. The V call is TRBV5-1, the J call TRBJ2-3; D is undetermined. From germline, CDR1 is SGHRS and CDR2 YFSETQ. The CDR3 spans 15 residues. The V end was cut by 3 bases, the J end by 4 bases, with 15 bases between.

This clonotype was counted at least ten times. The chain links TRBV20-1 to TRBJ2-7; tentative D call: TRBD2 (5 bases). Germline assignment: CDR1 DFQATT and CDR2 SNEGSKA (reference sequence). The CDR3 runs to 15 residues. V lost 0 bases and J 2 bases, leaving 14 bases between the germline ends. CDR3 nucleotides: TGCAGTGCTAGAGATATGAGGGCCACCACCTACGAGCAGTACTTC. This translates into CSARDMRATTYEQYF.